Each of the 10 T cell receptor beta chains below was sequenced from the same sample in a study of blood T cells in healthy people across ages. Then a second PCR, running about 6 to 12 cycles, was carried out with a sample-barcoded 5' primer and a J-beta primer mix. TCRdb used MiXCR to reprocess the 5' RACE reads, holding one entry per CDR3 protein. The table includes 660,000 or so distinct CDR3 sequences, roughly three fifths detected once. Sequenced sample: blood. These receptor sequences come from a man between 60 and 75 years old in good health.

This chain joins TRBV5-1 and TRBJ2-5; 7 positions match TRBD1. The trim removed 5 bases at V and 11 bases at J, leaving 12 bases unmatched. Germline lookup yields CDR1 SGHRS and CDR2 YFSETQ. This CDR3 is 13 amino acids long. The CDR3 loop reads CASRLGGQGEQYF. CDR3 DNA: TGCGCCAGCAGACTCGGTGGCCAGGGGGAGCAGTACTTC. The full variable domain, completed using reference TRBV5-1 and TRBJ2-5, is KAGVTQTPRYLIKTRGQQVTLSCSPISGHRSVSWYQQTPGQGLQFLFEYFSETQRNKGNFPGRFSGRQFSNSRSEMNVSTLELGDSALYLCASRLGGQGEQYFGPGTRLLVL.

The CDR3 nucleotides are TGCGCCAGCAGCTTTCTGCAGGGCGCGGAGGAGCAGTACTTC. It translates to CASSFLQGAEEQYF. The V and J genes are TRBV5-1 and TRBJ2-7, with D perhaps TRBD1 (5 bases). CDR3 length: 14 amino acids. Germline V CDR1 and CDR2: SGHRS, YFSETQ. V was clipped by 2 bases and J by 7 bases, with 16 bases between them.

V and J are TRBV29-1 and TRBJ2-2, with 8 bases aligning to TRBD2. CDR1 is SQVTM, CDR2 ANQGSEA, per germline. The V segment lost 5 bases and the J segment 1 base; nucleotides outside the gene matches: 3. This CDR3 comprises 14 residues. CDR3 residues: CSVRTSLNTGELFF. As DNA, the CDR3 is TGCAGCGTTAGGACTAGCCTGAACACCGGGGAGCTGTTTTTT.

The chain recombines TRBV10-3 with TRBJ2-2; unclear D gene. The V and J ends lost 6 bases and 4 bases respectively, with 12 bases between them. Germline CDR1 is ENHRY and CDR2 is SYGVKD. This CDR3 contains 14 residues. In DNA, the CDR3 is TGTGCCATCAGCGAGGAAATGGGCACCGGGGAGCTGTTTTTT. It specifies CAISEEMGTGELFF.

This chain joins TRBV28 and TRBJ1-5; no reliable D call. Looked up from germline, CDR1 is MDHEN and CDR2 is SYDVKM. This CDR3 comprises 12 residues. V gave up 10 bases and J gave up 0 bases, with 7 bases separating them. The CDR3 DNA sequence: TGTGCCACAGGACTTAGCAATCAGCCCCAGCATTTT. As protein: CATGLSNQPQHF.

This chain connects TRBV28 to TRBJ2-4; 7 bases are shared with TRBD1. The J call could be wrong; TRBJ2-5 is a better fit for the DNA end. This CDR3 region has 13 residues. Germline V CDR1 and CDR2: MDHEN, SYDVKM. The CDR3 spells CASKTGWGETQYF. CDR3 nucleotides: TGTGCCAGCAAGACAGGGTGGGGCGAGACCCAGTACTTC.

The rearrangement links TRBV27 to TRBJ1-2, with 10 bases matching TRBD1. The CDR3 has 14 amino acids. Germline CDR1 reads MNHEY; CDR2 reads SMNVEV (reference sequence). V was pared by 4 bases and J by 7 bases, with 6 bases of the junction left unmatched. The CDR3 loop is CASSSTGTGAGYTF. Here the CDR3 DNA reads TGTGCCAGCAGTTCCACCGGGACAGGGGCTGGCTACACCTTC.

This clonotype was observed a few times. The gene calls are TRBV6-6 and TRBJ2-3; D gene unclear. The V end lost 2 bases, the J end lost 6 bases, and 6 bases lay between the germline ends. This CDR3 has 12 amino acids. Germline V lookup: CDR1 MNHNY, CDR2 SVGAGI (reference sequence). CDR3 in amino acids: CASSYRPDTQYF. In DNA, the CDR3 is TGTGCCAGCAGTTACCGGCCCGATACGCAGTATTTT.

This clonotype occurred once. The chain links TRBV7-9 to TRBJ2-7, with D unresolved. V lost 5 bases to trimming and J lost 5 bases, with 16 bases between them. Germline assignment: CDR1 SEHNR and CDR2 FQNEAQ (reference sequence). The CDR3 covers 14 residues. This chain's CDR3 is CASSPPSPWHEQYF. The CDR3 DNA is TGTGCCAGCAGCCCTCCCTCCCCGTGGCACGAGCAGTACTTC. The variable domain in full, completed from reference TRBV7-9 and TRBJ2-7, reads DTGVSQNPRHKITKRGQNVTFRCDPISEHNRLYWYRQTLGQGPEFLTYFQNEAQLEKSRLLSDRFSAERPKGSFSTLEIQRTEQGDSAMYLCASSPPSPWHEQYFGPGTRLTVT.

The V call is TRBV12-3 or TRBV12-4, the J call TRBJ2-5; D is undetermined. The CDR3 runs 14 residues. Trimming removed 5 bases from V and 2 bases from J, with 12 bases in between. CDR3 nucleotides: TGTGCCAGCAGTCTACTAAACGGACAAGAGACCCAGTACTTC. Translation: CASSLLNGQETQYF.